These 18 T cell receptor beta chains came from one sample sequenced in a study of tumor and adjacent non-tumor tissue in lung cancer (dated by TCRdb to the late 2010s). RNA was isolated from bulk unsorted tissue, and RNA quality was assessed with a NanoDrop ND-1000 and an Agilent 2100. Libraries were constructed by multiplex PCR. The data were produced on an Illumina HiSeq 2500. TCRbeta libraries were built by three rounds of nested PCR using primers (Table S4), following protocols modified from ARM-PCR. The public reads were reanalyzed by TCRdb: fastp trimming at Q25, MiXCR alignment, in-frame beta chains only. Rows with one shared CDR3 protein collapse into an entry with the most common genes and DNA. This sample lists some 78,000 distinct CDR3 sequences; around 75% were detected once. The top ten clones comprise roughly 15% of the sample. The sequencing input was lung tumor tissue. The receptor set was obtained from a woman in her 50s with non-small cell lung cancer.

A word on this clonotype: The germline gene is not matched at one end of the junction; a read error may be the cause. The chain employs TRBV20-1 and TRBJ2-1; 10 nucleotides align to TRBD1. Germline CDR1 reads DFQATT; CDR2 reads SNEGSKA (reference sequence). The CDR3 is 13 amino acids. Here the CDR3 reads CSAPRDRGDKQFF. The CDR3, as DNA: TGTAGTGCTCCCCGGGACAGGGGTGATAAGCAGTTCTTC.

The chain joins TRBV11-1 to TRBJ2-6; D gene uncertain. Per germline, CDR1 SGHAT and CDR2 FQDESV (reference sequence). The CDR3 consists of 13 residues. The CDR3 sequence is CVRSLTERTVLTF. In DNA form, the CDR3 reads TGTGTCAGGAGCTTAACCGAAAGGACCGTCCTGACTTTC.

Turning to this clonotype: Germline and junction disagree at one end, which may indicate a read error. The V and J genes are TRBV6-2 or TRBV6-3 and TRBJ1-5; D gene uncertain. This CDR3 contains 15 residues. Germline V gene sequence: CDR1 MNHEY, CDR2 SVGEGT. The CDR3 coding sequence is TGTGCTAGCAGTTTAGGACCCCAACTCCTTCAGTCCCAGCATTTT. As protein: CASSLGPQLLQSQHF.

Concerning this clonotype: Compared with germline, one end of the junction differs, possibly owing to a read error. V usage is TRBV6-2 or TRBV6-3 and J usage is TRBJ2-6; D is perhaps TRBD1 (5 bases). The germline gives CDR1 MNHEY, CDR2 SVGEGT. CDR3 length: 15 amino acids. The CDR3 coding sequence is TGTGCCAGTAGTTCCCGCCCCGGTGGGGCCGACGTCCTGACTTTC. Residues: CASSSRPGGADVLTF.

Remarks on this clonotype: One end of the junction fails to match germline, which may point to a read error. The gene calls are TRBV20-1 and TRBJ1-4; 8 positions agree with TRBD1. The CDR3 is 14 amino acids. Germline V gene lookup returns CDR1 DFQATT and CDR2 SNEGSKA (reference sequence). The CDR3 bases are TGCAGTGCTAGCTTACAGGGGGTGGGAGAAAAGCTGTTCTTT. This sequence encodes CSASLQGVGEKLFF.

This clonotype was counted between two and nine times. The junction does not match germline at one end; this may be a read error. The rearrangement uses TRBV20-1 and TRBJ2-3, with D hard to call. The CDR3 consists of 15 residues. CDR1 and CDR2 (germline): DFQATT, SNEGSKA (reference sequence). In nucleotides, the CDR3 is TGCAGTGCTGGAGATCCAGGACGAGTCACAGATACGCAGTATTTT. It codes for CSAGDPGRVTDTQYF.

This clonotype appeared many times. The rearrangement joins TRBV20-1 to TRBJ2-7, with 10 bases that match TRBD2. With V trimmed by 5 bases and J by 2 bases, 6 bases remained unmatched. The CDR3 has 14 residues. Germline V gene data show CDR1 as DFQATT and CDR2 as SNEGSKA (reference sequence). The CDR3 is CSARTSGITYEQYF. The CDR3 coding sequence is TGCAGTGCTCGGACTAGCGGAATAACCTACGAGCAGTACTTC.

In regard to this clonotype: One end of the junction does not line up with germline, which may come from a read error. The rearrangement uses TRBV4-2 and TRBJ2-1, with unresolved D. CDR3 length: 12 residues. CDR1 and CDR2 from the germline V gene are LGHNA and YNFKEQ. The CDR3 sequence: CASNQEYGERFF. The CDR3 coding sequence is TGTGCCAGCAACCAAGAGTACGGAGAGCGGTTCTTC.

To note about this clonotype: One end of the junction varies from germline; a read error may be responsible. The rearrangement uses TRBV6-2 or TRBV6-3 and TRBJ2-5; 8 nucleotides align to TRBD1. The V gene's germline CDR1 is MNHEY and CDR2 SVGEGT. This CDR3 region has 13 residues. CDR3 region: CANSRQGQETQYF. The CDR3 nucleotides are TGTGCCAACAGTCGACAGGGGCAAGAGACCCAGTACTTC.

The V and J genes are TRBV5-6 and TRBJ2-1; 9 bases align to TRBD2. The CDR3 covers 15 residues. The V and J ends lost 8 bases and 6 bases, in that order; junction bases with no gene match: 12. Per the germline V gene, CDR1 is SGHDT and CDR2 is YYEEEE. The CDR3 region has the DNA TGTGCCAGTCCTCCGAGCGGGAGGAGGTTCAATGAGCAGTTCTTC. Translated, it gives CASPPSGRRFNEQFF.

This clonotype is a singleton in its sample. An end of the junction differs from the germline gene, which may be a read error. For the CDR3, the DNA is TGTGCCAGCAGCCAAGATTATCAGGAGGAGGGAAGGGAGCCGTTTTTT. This codes for CASSQDYQEEGREPFF. J is TRBJ2-2 and V is TRBV4-3; TRBD2 might be the D (6 bases). This CDR3 contains 16 residues. Germline loops: CDR1 LGHNA, CDR2 YSLEER.

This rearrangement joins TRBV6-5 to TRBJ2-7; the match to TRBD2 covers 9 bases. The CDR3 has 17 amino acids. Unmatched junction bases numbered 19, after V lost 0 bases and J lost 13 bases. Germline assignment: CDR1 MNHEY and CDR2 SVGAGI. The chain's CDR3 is CASSYSGLAYLLPWQYF. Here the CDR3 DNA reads TGTGCCAGCAGTTACTCGGGACTAGCTTACTTACTACCTTGGCAATACTTC.

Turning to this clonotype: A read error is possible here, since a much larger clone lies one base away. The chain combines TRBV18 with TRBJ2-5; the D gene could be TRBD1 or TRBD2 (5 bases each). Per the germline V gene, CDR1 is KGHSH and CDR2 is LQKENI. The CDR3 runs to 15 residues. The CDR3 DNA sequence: TGTGCCAGCTCACCACCCCTGACAGCTGGGGAGACCCATTACTTC. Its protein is CASSPPLTAGETHYF.

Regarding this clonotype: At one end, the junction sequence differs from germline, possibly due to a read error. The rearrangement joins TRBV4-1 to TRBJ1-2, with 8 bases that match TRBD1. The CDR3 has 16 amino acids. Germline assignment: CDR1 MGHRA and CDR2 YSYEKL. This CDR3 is CASSQNPYRGNYGYTF. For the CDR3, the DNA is TGCGCCAGTAGCCAAAATCCGTACAGGGGGAACTATGGTTACACCTTC.

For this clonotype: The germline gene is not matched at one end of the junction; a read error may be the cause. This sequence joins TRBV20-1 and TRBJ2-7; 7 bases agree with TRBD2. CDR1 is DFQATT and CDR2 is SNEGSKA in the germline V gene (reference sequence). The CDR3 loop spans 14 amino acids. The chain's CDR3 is CSALISGHSYEKYF. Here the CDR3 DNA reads TGCAGTGCTCTCATTAGCGGGCACTCCTACGAGAAGTACTTC.

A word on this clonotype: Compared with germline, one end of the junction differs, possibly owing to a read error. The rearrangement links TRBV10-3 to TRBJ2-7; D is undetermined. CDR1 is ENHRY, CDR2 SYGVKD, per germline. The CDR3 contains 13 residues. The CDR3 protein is CAISESGPYEQHF. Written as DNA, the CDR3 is TGTGCCATCAGTGAGTCTGGTCCCTACGAGCAGCACTTC.

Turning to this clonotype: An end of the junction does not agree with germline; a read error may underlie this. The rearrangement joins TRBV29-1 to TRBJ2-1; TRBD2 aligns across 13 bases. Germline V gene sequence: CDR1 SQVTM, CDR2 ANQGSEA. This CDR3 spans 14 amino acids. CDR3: CSADGTSGINEQFF. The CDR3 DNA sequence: TGCAGCGCCGACGGGACTAGCGGGATTAATGAGCAATTCTTC.

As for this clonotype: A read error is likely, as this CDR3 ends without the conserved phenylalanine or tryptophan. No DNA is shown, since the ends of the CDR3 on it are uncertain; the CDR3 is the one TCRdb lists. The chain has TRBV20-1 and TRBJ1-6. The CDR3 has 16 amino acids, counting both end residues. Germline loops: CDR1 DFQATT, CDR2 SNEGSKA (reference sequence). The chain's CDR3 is CSARDKTEAYNSPLHV.